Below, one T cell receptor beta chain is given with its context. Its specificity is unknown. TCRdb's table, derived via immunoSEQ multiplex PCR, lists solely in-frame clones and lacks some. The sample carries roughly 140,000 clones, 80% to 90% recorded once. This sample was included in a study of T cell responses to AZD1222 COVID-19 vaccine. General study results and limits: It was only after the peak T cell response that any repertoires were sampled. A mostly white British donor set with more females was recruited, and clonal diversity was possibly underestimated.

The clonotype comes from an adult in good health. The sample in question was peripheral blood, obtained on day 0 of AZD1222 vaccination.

CDR3 coding DNA: TGTGCCAGCAGCTTAGGAACGACGGCAACTAATGAAAAACTGTTTTTT. Amino acid sequence: CASSLGTTATNEKLFF. This sequence joins TRBV11-2 and TRBJ1-4; D uncertain. The V end was cut by 1 base, the J end by 0 bases, with 9 bases between. Looked up from germline, CDR1 is SGHAT and CDR2 is FQNNGV. There are 16 residues in the CDR3.